Below, 8 T cell receptor beta chains from the same sample are listed, as sequenced in a study of cytomegalovirus exposure and HLA in healthy donors. 60 Vbeta and 13 Jbeta primers were used in PCR. Generated by immunoSEQ multiplex PCR, the TCRdb table keeps only in-frame clones and is missing some. The sample records more than 95,000 clones, over 9.5% being singletons. Sequencing input: PBMCs. The receptors were gathered from a man in his forties in good health and CMV-seropositive.

The V call is TRBV15, the J call TRBJ1-4, with a tentative D call TRBD1 (6 bases). Trimming removed 5 bases from V and 8 bases from J, with 12 bases in between. The CDR3 length is 13 residues. The germline V gene encodes CDR1 LNHNV and CDR2 YYDKDF (reference sequence). The CDR3 nucleotides are TGTGCCACCAGCGTCAGACAGGAAGAAAAACTGTTTTTT. As protein: CATSVRQEEKLFF.

The chain links TRBV10-1 to TRBJ2-7; D might be TRBD1 (5 bases). The CDR3 runs to 13 residues. Trimming cost V 5 bases and J 5 bases, with 13 bases left between them. The germline CDR1 and CDR2 sequences are WNHNN and SYGVQD (reference sequence). CDR3 DNA: TGCGCCAGCAGTTCCGGACATAACAACGAGCAGTACTTC. As protein: CASSSGHNNEQYF.

This clone was recorded a few times. The chain couples TRBV6-1 to TRBJ2-2, with 13 positions matching TRBD2. The CDR3 runs to 14 residues. V lost 10 bases, J lost 9 bases, and 8 bases stayed unmatched. In germline, CDR1 is MNHNS, CDR2 SASEGT. Here the CDR3 DNA reads TGTGCCACCACCGGACTAGCGGGAGTTTGGGAGCTGTTTTTT. Amino acid sequence: CATTGLAGVWELFF.

This clone came up a few times. The chain combines TRBV2 with TRBJ2-7; D not resolved. Trimming stripped 5 bases from V and 6 bases from J, with 8 bases between. The germline V gene has CDR1 SNHLY and CDR2 FYNNEI. The CDR3 is 11 residues long. CDR3 in amino acids: CASSFSREQYF. For the CDR3, the DNA is TGTGCCAGCAGTTTTTCTCGCGAGCAGTACTTC.

The gene calls are TRBV19 and TRBJ1-2; D gene ambiguous. CDR1 and CDR2 (germline): LNHDA, SQIVND (reference sequence). This CDR3 has 19 amino acids. Trimming stripped 6 bases from V and 7 bases from J, with 33 bases between. The CDR3 nucleotides are TGTGCCAGTAGGCTCCTCGGGTCGACTAAGGCCCCGGGCGCCGGTGGCTACACCTTC. It is translated as CASRLLGSTKAPGAGGYTF.

In its sample, this clone was seen a few times. CDR3 in amino acids: CAIKRTSGAPGELFF. In DNA form, the CDR3 reads TGTGCCATCAAACGGACTAGCGGAGCCCCCGGGGAGCTGTTTTTT. The rearrangement uses TRBV10-3 and TRBJ2-2; 10 positions agree with TRBD2. CDR1 is ENHRY, CDR2 SYGVKD, per germline. The CDR3 loop spans 15 amino acids. V lost 7 bases and J lost 6; bases outside the gene matches: 8.

The chain uses TRBV5-6 and TRBJ2-5; 7 bases match TRBD1. Per the germline V gene, CDR1 is SGHDT and CDR2 is YYEEEE. Trimming removed 4 bases from V and 3 bases from J; junction bases left unmatched: 6. The CDR3 consists of 14 residues. The CDR3 loop is CASSQITGEETQYF. The DNA of the CDR3 is TGTGCCAGCAGCCAGATAACAGGGGAAGAGACCCAGTACTTC.

The sample holds a few counts of this clone. The DNA of the CDR3 is TGCGCCAGCAGCTCCTTAGCGGCTTCCTACAATGAGCAGTTCTTC. This gives the protein CASSSLAASYNEQFF. The V and J genes are TRBV5-1 and TRBJ2-1; D possibly corresponds to TRBD2 (6 bases). The CDR3 covers 15 residues. V was clipped by 3 bases and J by 1 base, with 11 bases between them. CDR1 and CDR2 from the germline V gene are SGHRS and YFSETQ.